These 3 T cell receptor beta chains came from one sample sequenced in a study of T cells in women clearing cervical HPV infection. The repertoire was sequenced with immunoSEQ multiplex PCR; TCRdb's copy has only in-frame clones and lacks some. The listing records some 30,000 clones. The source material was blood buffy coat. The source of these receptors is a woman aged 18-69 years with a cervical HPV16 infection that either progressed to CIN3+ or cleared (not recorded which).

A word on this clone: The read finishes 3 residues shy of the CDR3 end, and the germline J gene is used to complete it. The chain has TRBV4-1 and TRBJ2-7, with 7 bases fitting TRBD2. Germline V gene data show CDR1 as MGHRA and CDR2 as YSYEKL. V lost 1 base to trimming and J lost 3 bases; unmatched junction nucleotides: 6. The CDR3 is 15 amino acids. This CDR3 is CASSQGGSPNYEQYF. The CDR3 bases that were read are TGCGCCAGCAGCCAAGGCGGGAGTCCGAACTACGAG.

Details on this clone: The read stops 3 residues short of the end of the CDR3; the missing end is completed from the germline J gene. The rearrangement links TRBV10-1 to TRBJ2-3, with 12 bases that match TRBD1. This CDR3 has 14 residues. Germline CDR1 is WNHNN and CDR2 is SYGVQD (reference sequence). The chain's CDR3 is CASWGQGAGETQYF. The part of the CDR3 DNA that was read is TGCGCCAGCTGGGGACAGGGGGCAGGAGAGACG.

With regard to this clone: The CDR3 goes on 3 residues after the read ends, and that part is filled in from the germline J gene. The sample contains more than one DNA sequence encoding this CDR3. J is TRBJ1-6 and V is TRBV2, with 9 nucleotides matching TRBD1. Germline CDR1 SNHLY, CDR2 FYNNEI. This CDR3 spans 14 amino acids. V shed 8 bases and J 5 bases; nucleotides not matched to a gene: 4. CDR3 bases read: TGTGCCAGCGGTAGACAGGGGGATAATTCACCC. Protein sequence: CASGRQGDNSP. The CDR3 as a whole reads CASGRQGDNSPLHF.